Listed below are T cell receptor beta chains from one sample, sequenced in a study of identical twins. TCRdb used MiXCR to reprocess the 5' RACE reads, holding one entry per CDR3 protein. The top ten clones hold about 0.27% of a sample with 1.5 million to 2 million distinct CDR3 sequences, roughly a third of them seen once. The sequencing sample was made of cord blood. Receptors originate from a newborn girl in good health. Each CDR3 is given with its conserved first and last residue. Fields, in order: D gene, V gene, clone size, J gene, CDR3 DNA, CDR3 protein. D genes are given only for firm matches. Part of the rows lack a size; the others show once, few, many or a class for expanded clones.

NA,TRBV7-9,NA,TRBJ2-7,TGTGCCAGCAGCCCTGACAGGTGGTACGAGCAGTACTTC,CASSPDRWYEQYF
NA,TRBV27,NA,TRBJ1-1,TGTGCCAGCAGAAACCAGCCGAACACTGAAGCTTTCTTT,CASRNQPNTEAFF
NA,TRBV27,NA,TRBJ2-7,TGTGCCAGCAGTTTTTGGCCCGCGCGGTATACAATTTACAATGAGCAGTACTTC,CASSFWPARYTIYNEQYF
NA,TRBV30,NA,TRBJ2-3,TGTGCCTGGAGTCGGACTCTCTCCCACACAGATACGCAGTATTTT,CAWSRTLSHTDTQYF
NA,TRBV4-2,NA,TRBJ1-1,TGTGTCAGCAGCCAAGATCTAAGGCCGGAAGCTTTCTTT,CVSSQDLRPEAFF
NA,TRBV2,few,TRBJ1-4,TGTGCCAGTAGGGGGACGGAGAATGAAAAACTGTTTTTT,CASRGTENEKLFF
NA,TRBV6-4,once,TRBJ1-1,TGTGCCAGCAGTGACAGTAGGGGCCTTCTGAACACTGAAGCTTTCTTT,CASSDSRGLLNTEAFF
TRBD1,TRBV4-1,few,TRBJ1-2,TGCGCCAGCAGCGGGGACAGCGGCTATGGCTACACCTTC,CASSGDSGYGYTF
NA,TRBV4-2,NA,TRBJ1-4,TGTGCCAGCAGCCAAGATAATGGGAAACTGTTTTTT,CASSQDNGKLFF
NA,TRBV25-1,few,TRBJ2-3,TGTGCCAGCATCAAGGACCCCACAGATACGCAGTATTTT,CASIKDPTDTQYF
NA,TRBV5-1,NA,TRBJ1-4,TGCGCCAGCAAGCCTCGAGTCCGGTCTAATGAAAAACTGTTTTTT,CASKPRVRSNEKLFF
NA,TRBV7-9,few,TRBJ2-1,TGTGCCAGCAGCTTAGTTGCCCTAACAGGGAAAGGCTCCTACAATGAGCAGTTCTTC,CASSLVALTGKGSYNEQFF
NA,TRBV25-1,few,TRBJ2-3,TGTGCCAGCAGTGGAGCTTGGACCCTCACAGATACGCAGTATTTT,CASSGAWTLTDTQYF
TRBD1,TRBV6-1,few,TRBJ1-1,TGTGCCAGCAGTGGACAGGGGGGCCGGAACACTGAAGCTTTCTTT,CASSGQGGRNTEAFF
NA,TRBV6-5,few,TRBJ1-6,TGTGCCAGCAGTTACTCCAGGGTGGGGAATTCACCCCTCCACTTT,CASSYSRVGNSPLHF